This paragraph reports one T cell receptor beta chain. The antigen is unknown. After constant-region reverse-primer amplification, full-length variable regions underwent semi-nested PCR with Nested Universal Primer A. TCRdb fed the 5' RACE reads into MiXCR, producing one record per CDR3 protein. This table has more than 4,500 distinct CDR3 sequences, 55% to 75% appearing once. The CDR3 length is 17 residues. V lost 7 bases and J 0 bases, leaving 21 bases between the germline ends. Germline lookup yields CDR1 MGHRA and CDR2 YSYEKL. Findings and limits, study-wide: Tumor-infiltrating Treg TCR alpha and beta sequences overlapped most with tumor naive CD4+ T cells, then blood naive.

The genes are TRBV4-1 and TRBJ1-1; D remains unclear. Material for sequencing was naive CD4+ T cells sorted from blood. Subset of the sample: naive CD4+ T cells, CD4+CD45RA+CD25-. This receptor was taken from a female donor with breast cancer. The DNA for the CDR3 is TGCGCCAGCAACGAAGAGGGTGTATTTTCGGTGAACACTGAAGCTTTCTTT. Its translation: CASNEEGVFSVNTEAFF.